This entry lists 19 T cell receptor beta chains sequenced from one sample in a study of blood T cell repertoires in COVID-19 (dated by TCRdb to 2019 to 2021). Receptors were amplified or captured by the immunoSEQ multiplex PCR assay. The table comes from immuneACCESS by way of TCRdb, which keeps in-frame sequences with V and J called. Part of the clones is missing from these tables; in studies checked, under half for an unresolved V gene and the rest for unknown reasons. The table for this sample lists around 46,000 clones; 75% to 90% of them were counted only once. The biggest ten clones account for roughly 14% of the sample. Sequencing input: peripheral blood. The receptor source for this set is a human donor in a cohort sampled during active COVID-19. The donor label of this sample is uncertain.

The rearrangement uses TRBV25-1 and TRBJ2-7; 9 bases match TRBD1. The CDR3 contains 13 residues. Germline V gene sequence: CDR1 MGHDK, CDR2 SYGVNS. V lost 4 bases, J lost 2 bases, and 0 bases stayed unmatched. This CDR3 is CASSGDRAYEQYF. CDR3 DNA sequence: TGTGCCAGCAGTGGGGACAGGGCCTACGAGCAGTACTTC.

The rearrangement joins TRBV5-6 to TRBJ1-5, with unresolved D. The V end lost 0 bases, the J end lost 4 bases, and 11 bases lay between the germline ends. Germline CDR1 reads SGHDT; CDR2 reads YYEEEE. This CDR3 comprises 15 residues. The CDR3 loop is CASSLGQLGNQPQHF. For the CDR3, the DNA is TGTGCCAGCAGCTTGGGACAACTTGGAAATCAGCCCCAGCATTTT.

The chain has TRBV11-2 and TRBJ2-7, with TRBD2 matching over 7 bases. J lost 9 bases, V lost 5 bases, and 7 bases had no gene match. The CDR3 sequence is 12 residues long. Per germline, CDR1 SGHAT and CDR2 FQNNGV. CDR3 nucleotides: TGTGCCAGCAGCCAACAGTCGGGGGGGCAGTACTTC. This encodes CASSQQSGGQYF.

CDR3 loop: CAWSVNRGTEAFF. The CDR3 DNA is TGTGCCTGGAGTGTAAACAGGGGCACTGAAGCTTTCTTT. The gene calls are TRBV30 and TRBJ1-1; 7 nucleotides line up with TRBD1. The V gene's germline CDR1 is GTSNPN and CDR2 SVGIG (reference sequence). With V trimmed by 0 bases and J by 4 bases, 2 bases remained unmatched. The CDR3 contains 13 residues.

This CDR3 is CASSIPLRGQGAVTEAFF. The CDR3 DNA reads as TGTGCCAGTAGTATCCCCCTCAGGGGCCAGGGGGCTGTCACTGAAGCTTTCTTT. The chain carries TRBV19 and TRBJ1-1, with 8 bases that match TRBD1. V was pared by 3 bases and J by 4 bases, with 16 bases of the junction left unmatched. This CDR3 region has 18 residues. Germline V gene data show CDR1 as LNHDA and CDR2 as SQIVND (reference sequence).

The V and J genes are TRBV6-1 and TRBJ1-2; possibly TRBD1 for D (5 bases). The V end lost 4 bases, the J end lost 7 bases, and 28 bases lay between the germline ends. The CDR3 length is 18 residues. Germline-derived CDR1 and CDR2 are MNHNS and SASEGT. The chain's CDR3 is CASSGQEYYTGRVVGYTF. The CDR3 nucleotides read TGTGCCAGCAGTGGCCAAGAATACTACACAGGACGGGTGGTTGGCTACACCTTC.

The chain carries TRBV13 and TRBJ2-1; 7 bases map to TRBD2. The CDR3 has 14 residues. V was clipped by 0 bases and J by 7 bases; unmatched bases: 3. CDR1 and CDR2 from the germline V gene are PRHDT and FYEKMQ (reference sequence). The CDR3 is CASSLGPGGNEQFF. In nucleotides, the CDR3 is TGTGCCAGCAGCTTAGGTCCGGGGGGTAATGAGCAGTTCTTC.

This clone was observed a handful of times. The V call is TRBV2, the J call TRBJ1-5; TRBD1 matches 11 bases. Looked up from germline, CDR1 is SNHLY and CDR2 is FYNNEI. Trimming at V came to 4 bases and at J to 4 bases, leaving 3 bases not matched to a gene. CDR3 length equals 15 residues. CDR3 amino acids: CASSGGTGGNQPQHF. The CDR3, as DNA: TGTGCCAGCAGTGGGGGGACAGGGGGAAATCAGCCCCAGCATTTT.

The chain links TRBV3-1 (or the pseudogene TRBV3-2) to TRBJ2-1; no reliable D call. This CDR3 comprises 17 residues. Germline loops: CDR1 LGHDT, CDR2 YNNKEL (reference sequence). V was shortened by 2 bases and J by 10 bases, with 24 bases between the two germline ends. The CDR3 is CASSQNIGPMGLREQFF. The CDR3 region has the DNA TGTGCCAGCAGCCAAAATATAGGCCCAATGGGCCTTCGGGAGCAGTTCTTC.

This clone came up a few times. J is TRBJ1-3 and V is TRBV6-2 or TRBV6-3; D is undetermined. Per germline, CDR1 MNHEY and CDR2 SVGEGT. The CDR3 is made up of 17 amino acids. Deletions cut 5 bases from V and 3 bases from J, with 20 bases between. CDR3 nucleotides: TGTGCCAGCAGTCCCGCATTGGCGGCAGGAGGTGGAAACACCATATATTTT. This codes for CASSPALAAGGGNTIYF.

The chain links TRBV5-1 to TRBJ2-7, with 12 positions matching TRBD1. This CDR3 comprises 16 residues. Looked up from germline, CDR1 is SGHRS and CDR2 is YFSETQ. J lost 4 bases, V lost 4 bases, and 9 bases had no gene match. For the CDR3, the DNA is TGCGCCAGCAGCCTAGGCGGGACAGGGGGCATGTACGAGCAGTACTTC. Amino acids: CASSLGGTGGMYEQYF. The variable domain in full, completed from reference TRBV5-1 and TRBJ2-7, reads KAGVTQTPRYLIKTRGQQVTLSCSPISGHRSVSWYQQTPGQGLQFLFEYFSETQRNKGNFPGRFSGRQFSNSRSEMNVSTLELGDSALYLCASSLGGTGGMYEQYFGPGTRLTVT.

The gene calls are TRBV6-1 and TRBJ2-4, with 7 bases fitting TRBD1. The CDR3 is 16 amino acids. Germline V gene lookup returns CDR1 MNHNS and CDR2 SASEGT. V shed 6 bases and J 0 bases; nucleotides not matched to a gene: 8. CDR3: CASREPGQLAKNIQYF. The DNA for the CDR3 is TGTGCCAGCAGGGAACCGGGACAGCTAGCCAAAAACATTCAGTACTTC.

The chain couples TRBV5-4 to TRBJ2-3; 9 bases map to TRBD2. Germline CDR1 reads SGHNT; CDR2 reads YYREEE (reference sequence). The CDR3 runs to 16 residues. After removal of 7 bases from V and 6 bases from J, the junction contained 15 bases not matched to a gene. In DNA form, the CDR3 reads TGTGCCAGCGGCCTTAGCGGGGGTTTTTCAGATGATACGCAGTATTTT. Translating gives CASGLSGGFSDDTQYF.

To note about this clone: One junction end does not reproduce the germline sequence, and a read error may be involved. The chain links TRBV7-7 to TRBJ2-1; TRBD1 matches 11 bases. The CDR3 is 15 amino acids. Germline CDR1 reads SSHAT; CDR2 reads FNYEAQ (reference sequence). The DNA for the CDR3 is TGTGCTAGCAGCTTGGACAGGGGGCTGAGAAATGAGCAGTTCTTC. It encodes CASSLDRGLRNEQFF.

This clone was recorded only once. The chain couples TRBV5-4 to TRBJ1-2, with TRBD1 matching over 8 bases. This CDR3 spans 16 amino acids. J was trimmed by 6 bases and V by 0 bases; bases with no gene match: 10. Germline V CDR1 and CDR2: SGHNT, YYREEE (reference sequence). The CDR3 here is CASSLGPSSTGDGYTF. The CDR3 bases are TGTGCCAGCAGCTTGGGCCCGTCGTCGACAGGGGATGGCTACACCTTC.

The rearrangement links TRBV3-1 (or the pseudogene TRBV3-2) to TRBJ1-2; 8 bases map to TRBD1. V shed 1 base and J 0 bases; nucleotides not matched to a gene: 4. CDR3 length: 16 residues. In germline, CDR1 is LGHDT, CDR2 YNNKEL (reference sequence). CDR3 sequence: CASSQGTGRTNYGYTF. The CDR3 DNA follows: TGTGCCAGCAGCCAAGGGACAGGGCGAACTAACTATGGCTACACCTTC.

About this clone itself: Relative to the germline gene, one junction end is altered; a read error may explain this. The rearrangement links TRBV4-1 to TRBJ2-3; 12 bases align to TRBD2. The CDR3 covers 19 residues. The germline gives CDR1 MGHRA, CDR2 YSYEKL. The CDR3 nucleotides read TGCGCCAACAGCCAAGGCAGGTCTAGCGGGGGGGCTAGGGCAGATACGCAGTATTTT. Its translation: CANSQGRSSGGARADTQYF.

V usage is TRBV10-1 and J usage is TRBJ2-7; 11 nucleotides agree with TRBD2. J lost 0 bases, V lost 7 bases, and 5 bases had no gene match. CDR3 length: 15 amino acids. From germline, CDR1 is WNHNN and CDR2 SYGVQD (reference sequence). CDR3 residues: CASTIGTSGSYEQYF. DNA of the CDR3: TGCGCCAGCACCATAGGGACTAGCGGCTCCTACGAGCAGTACTTC.

This chain links TRBV28 with TRBJ1-4; D is unclear. V was trimmed by 3 bases and J by 5 bases, leaving 10 bases between them. Germline V gene sequence: CDR1 MDHEN, CDR2 SYDVKM. CDR3 size: 14 residues. CDR3 nucleotide sequence: TGTGCCAGCAGTTTCGTGGGCAACAATGAAAAACTGTTTTTT. It codes for CASSFVGNNEKLFF.